Below, 4 T cell receptor beta chains from the same sample are listed, as sequenced in a study of cytomegalovirus exposure and HLA in healthy donors. With 60 Vbeta and 13 Jbeta primers, the PCR was carried out. TCRdb's copy holds only in-frame clones and misses some; the assay was immunoSEQ multiplex PCR. The table lists 100,000 to 140,000 clones, approximately 73% of them singletons, with roughly 7.8% in the top ten. The source material was PBMCs. These receptors were taken from a man aged 25 to 40 in good health and CMV-seronegative.

The chain couples TRBV25-1 to TRBJ2-2; 8 nucleotides line up with TRBD2. The length of the CDR3 is 17 residues. CDR1 is MGHDK and CDR2 is SYGVNS in the germline V gene. V was clipped by 2 bases and J by 6 bases; unmatched bases: 11. The CDR3, as DNA: TGTGCCAGCAGTGAAATCGGGAGGGCCTACGGGCCCGGGGAGCTGTTTTTT. Translated, it gives CASSEIGRAYGPGELFF.

This clone is termed large (0.1 to 1%). The chain carries TRBV4-1 and TRBJ2-3, with 7 bases fitting TRBD2. The CDR3 is made up of 17 amino acids. CDR1 is MGHRA, CDR2 YSYEKL, per germline. The V and J ends lost 0 bases and 0 bases, in that order; junction bases with no gene match: 6. The CDR3 nucleotides are TGCGCCAGCAGCCAAGACGGGAGCGGGGTAAGCACAGATACGCAGTATTTT. As protein: CASSQDGSGVSTDTQYF.

This clone occurred once. This rearrangement joins TRBV5-1 to TRBJ2-7; TRBD1 agrees at 7 bases. The CDR3 contains 17 residues. Germline CDR1 is SGHRS and CDR2 is YFSETQ. The junction had 11 bases not matched to a gene; V was cut back by 0 bases and J by 2 bases. In DNA form, the CDR3 reads TGCGCCAGCAGCTTGGGAGACAGGGCGACAAACCCCTACGAGCAGTACTTC. Its translation is CASSLGDRATNPYEQYF.

J is TRBJ2-5 and V is TRBV18, with TRBD2 matching 7 bases. This CDR3 spans 17 amino acids. Germline CDR1 reads KGHSH; CDR2 reads LQKENI. V dropped 3 bases and J dropped 5; count of bases not matched to a gene: 15. The CDR3 sequence is CASSPDRDGRTRETQYF. CDR3 coding DNA: TGTGCCAGCTCACCTGACCGGGACGGTAGGACTAGGGAGACCCAGTACTTC.